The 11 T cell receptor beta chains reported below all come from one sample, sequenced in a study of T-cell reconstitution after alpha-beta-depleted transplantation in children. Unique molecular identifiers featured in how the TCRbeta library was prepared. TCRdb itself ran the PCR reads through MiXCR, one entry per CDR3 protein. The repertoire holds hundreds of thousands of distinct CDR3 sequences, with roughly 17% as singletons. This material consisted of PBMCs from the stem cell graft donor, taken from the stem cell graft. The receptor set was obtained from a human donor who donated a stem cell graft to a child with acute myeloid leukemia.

In DNA, the CDR3 is TGTGCCAGCAGCTTAGGTCCCGCAAAGCAAGAGACCCAGTACTTC. Translated: CASSLGPAKQETQYF. J is TRBJ2-5 and V is TRBV7-6; D gene uncertain. The CDR3 runs to 15 residues. Germline CDR1 and CDR2: SGHVS and FNYEAQ. The V gene lost 1 base and the J gene lost 2 bases, with 11 bases spanning the gap.

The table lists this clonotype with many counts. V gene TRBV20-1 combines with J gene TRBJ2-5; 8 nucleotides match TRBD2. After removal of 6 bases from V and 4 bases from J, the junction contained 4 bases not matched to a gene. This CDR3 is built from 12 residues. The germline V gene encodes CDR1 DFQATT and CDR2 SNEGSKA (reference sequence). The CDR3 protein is CSASGGPETQYF. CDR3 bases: TGCAGTGCCAGCGGGGGCCCAGAGACCCAGTACTTC.

The CDR3 region is CSAPEWNRIKGTEAFF. As DNA, the CDR3 is TGCAGTGCTCCCGAATGGAACAGGATTAAGGGAACTGAAGCTTTCTTT. The J gene is TRBJ1-1, the V gene TRBV20-1; a weak D match, TRBD1 (5 bases). The CDR3 loop spans 16 amino acids. V dropped 5 bases and J dropped 5 bases, with 24 bases sitting between them. CDR1 is DFQATT, CDR2 SNEGSKA, per germline (reference sequence).

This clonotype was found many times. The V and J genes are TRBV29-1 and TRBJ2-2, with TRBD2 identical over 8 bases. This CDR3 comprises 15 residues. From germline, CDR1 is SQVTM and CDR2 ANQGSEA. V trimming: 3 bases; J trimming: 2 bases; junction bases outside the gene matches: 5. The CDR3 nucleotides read TGCAGCGTTGATGGGCGGGGGGTCAACACCGGGGAGCTGTTTTTT. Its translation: CSVDGRGVNTGELFF.

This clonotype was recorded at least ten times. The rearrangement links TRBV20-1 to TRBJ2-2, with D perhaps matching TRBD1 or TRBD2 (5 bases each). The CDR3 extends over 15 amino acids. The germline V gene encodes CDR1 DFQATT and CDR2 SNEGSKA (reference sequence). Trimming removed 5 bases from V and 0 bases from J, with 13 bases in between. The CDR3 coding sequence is TGCAGTGCTCTACCGGGACGCTCGAACACCGGGGAGCTGTTTTTT. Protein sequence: CSALPGRSNTGELFF.

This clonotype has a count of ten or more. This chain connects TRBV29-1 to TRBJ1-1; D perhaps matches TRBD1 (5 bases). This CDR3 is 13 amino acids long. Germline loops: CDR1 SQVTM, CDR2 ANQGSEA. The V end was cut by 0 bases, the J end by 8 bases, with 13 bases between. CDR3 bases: TGCAGCGTTGAAGATCCGGGACGGTTAGAAGCTTTCTTT. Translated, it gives CSVEDPGRLEAFF. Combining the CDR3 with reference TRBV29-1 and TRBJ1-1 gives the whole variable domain SAVISQKPSRDICQRGTSLTIQCQVDSQVTMMFWYRQQPGQSLTLIATANQGSEATYESGFVIDKFPISRPNLTFSTLTVSNMSPEDSSIYLCSVEDPGRLEAFFGQGTRLTVV.

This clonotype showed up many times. CDR3 loop: CASSLVGRHPTDTQYF. The CDR3 DNA follows: TGTGCCAGCAGCTTAGTAGGCAGGCACCCCACAGATACGCAGTATTTT. The V call is TRBV7-2, the J call TRBJ2-3; no reliable D call. V lost 1 base and J 2 bases, leaving 13 bases between the germline ends. There are 16 residues in the CDR3. Per the germline V gene, CDR1 is SGHTA and CDR2 is FQGNSA.

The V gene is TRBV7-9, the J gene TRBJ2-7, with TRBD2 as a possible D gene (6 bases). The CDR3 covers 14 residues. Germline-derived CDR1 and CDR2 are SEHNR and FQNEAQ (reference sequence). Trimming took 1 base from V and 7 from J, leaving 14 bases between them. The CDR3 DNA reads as TGTGCCAGCAGCTTAGAGGGGACTGGGCGAGAGCAGTACTTC. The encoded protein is CASSLEGTGREQYF.

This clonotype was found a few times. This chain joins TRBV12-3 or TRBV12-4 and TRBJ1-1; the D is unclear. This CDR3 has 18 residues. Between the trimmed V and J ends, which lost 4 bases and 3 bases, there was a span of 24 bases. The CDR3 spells CASSYPSRSLSRDTEAFF. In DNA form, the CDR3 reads TGTGCCAGCAGTTACCCGTCCCGATCGCTTAGTCGAGACACTGAAGCTTTCTTT.

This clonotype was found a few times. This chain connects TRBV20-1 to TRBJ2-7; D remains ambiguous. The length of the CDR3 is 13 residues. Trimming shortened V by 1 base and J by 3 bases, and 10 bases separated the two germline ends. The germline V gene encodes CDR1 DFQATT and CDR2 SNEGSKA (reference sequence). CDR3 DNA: TGCAGTGCTAGAGGGTTGACGAACTACGAGCAGTACTTC. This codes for CSARGLTNYEQYF.

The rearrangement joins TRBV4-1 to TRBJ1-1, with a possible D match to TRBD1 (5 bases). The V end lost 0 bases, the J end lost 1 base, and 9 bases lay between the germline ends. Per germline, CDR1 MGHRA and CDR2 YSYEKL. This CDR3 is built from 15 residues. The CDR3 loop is CASSQDRQPNTEAFF. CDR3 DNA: TGCGCCAGCAGCCAAGATCGACAGCCGAACACTGAAGCTTTCTTT.